There are many counts of the clone carrying this T cell receptor beta chain. The sample belongs to a study of T-cell reconstitution after alpha-beta-depleted transplantation in children. The germline gives CDR1 MNHNS, CDR2 SASEGT. The CDR3 has 15 amino acids. V was cut by 6 bases and J by 1 base, with 10 bases left in between. Unique molecular identifiers were built into the TCRbeta library. TCRdb processed the PCR reads anew with MiXCR; each CDR3 protein has one entry. This sample has hundreds of thousands of distinct CDR3 sequences; approximately 20% occur once, and the top ten carry 3% to 3.5%. V usage is TRBV6-1 and J usage is TRBJ2-6; D may be TRBD1 (5 bases). The origin of this receptor is a human donor who donated a stem cell graft to a child with acute lymphoblastic leukemia. The input for sequencing was PBMCs from the stem cell graft donor, taken from the stem cell graft. The CDR3, as DNA: TGTGCCAGCAGACCCCAGGGATCTGGGGCCAACGTCCTGACTTTC. Protein product: CASRPQGSGANVLTF.